This T cell receptor beta chain was identified during a study of cytomegalovirus exposure and HLA in healthy donors. Findings and limits, study-wide: Further analysis, carried out later, found HLA-associated TCR beta chains more clonally expanded than equally common other chains. Upon later analysis, TCR association rates were observed to vary by HLA locus, being highest for DRB1 and lowest for HLA-C.

The PCR ran on 60 Vbeta and 13 Jbeta primers. Only in-frame clones appear in the TCRdb table, and some are missing; sequencing was by immunoSEQ multiplex PCR. This repertoire shows about 160,000 clones, around 72% found once; its top ten account for over 6%. The donors, nominally healthy at sampling, likely had unrecorded immune exposures. The CDR3 is 11 amino acids. Germline-derived CDR1 and CDR2 are DFQATT and SNEGSKA (reference sequence). This clone was seen only a few times. Antigen specificity is unknown. A read error may account for a junction end that differs from germline. V and J are TRBV20-1 and TRBJ2-7; 9 nucleotides align to TRBD1. This clonotype originated in a man in his forties or fifties in good health and CMV-seropositive. The specimen sequenced was PBMCs. The CDR3, as DNA: TGCAGTGCTAGAGTAGGAGACAGGGGGAAATTC. Protein sequence: CSARVGDRGKF.